This T cell receptor (beta chain) was sequenced during a study of cytomegalovirus exposure and HLA in healthy donors (dated by TCRdb to the late 2010s). Study-level background: According to a later analysis, the approximately 120 validation repertoires were produced on the same platform as the 666 repertoires of the first cohort. The study was designed to test whether signatures of past pathogen exposure could be identified by cataloging public T cell receptors. Along with the roughly 670-subject first cohort, a separate validation cohort of approximately 110 different subjects was used. High-throughput TCR immunosequencing, statistical association of individual TCRs with disease status, and machine learning were combined to predict cytomegalovirus infection status.

Libraries came from the immunoSEQ multiplex PCR assay. On the study's bioinformatics: A statistical classification framework was built for diagnosing cytomegalovirus status from the catalog of TCR beta chain sequences. TCRdb stores this immuneACCESS table with in-frame sequences only. Part of the clones is absent; in the studies checked, under half of the shortfall reflects unresolved V genes, and no reason is known for the rest. V, J and clone size derive from that table, while D and trimming were established from the DNA sequence. A total of tens of thousands of clones appear in this sample, 96% of them only once. The top ten clonotypes cover around 2.5% of the sample. Study-wide findings and limitations: In both the original and validation cohorts, the classifier was reported to diagnose cytomegalovirus status with high specificity and sensitivity. The validation cohort had no HLA typing available for a later analysis, so co-occurrence within that cohort was assessed over all 130 or so repertoires. In vitro tests confirmed that three of the cytomegalovirus-associated TCR beta chains recognize cytomegalovirus antigens. While some public TCRs were present in many individuals, most TCR sequences turned up only very rarely across donors. The study gave a list of 150 to 200 TCR beta chains associated with cytomegalovirus. Of the cluster scores, about 94% were above 0 in a later analysis, which found that TCRs clustered in the first cohort also tended to co-occur in the 130 or so validation repertoires. The authors suggested that the approach could potentially be generalized to other disease states and immunological phenotypes.

About this clone itself: Its antigen specificity is not known. Qualities for individual bases were not recorded, and no much larger clone is one base off.

The donors belonged to the validation cohort of approximately 130 subjects, which was separate from the roughly 670-subject first cohort. This TCR was sampled from a man between 18 and 29 years old in good health and CMV-seronegative. Sequenced input: PBMCs.

The nucleotides are TGCGCCAGCAGCTTTAGACCTAGCGGGGTATACAATGAGCAGTTCTTC. It codes for CASSFRPSGVYNEQFF. The chain uses TRBV5-1 and TRBJ2-1, with 9 bases in between that match TRBD2. After removal of 2 bases from V and 4 bases from J, the junction retains 7 bases not matched to a gene. The CDR3 spans 16 residues, from the cysteine through the phenylalanine. The only DNA kept is the CDR3, 48 bases in frame from the first base. Sequences SGHRS (CDR1) and YFSETQ (CDR2) are obtained from the germline V gene.